The entry below describes one TCR beta chain. Trimming pared 0 bases from V and 6 bases from J, leaving 15 bases between. Germline V gene sequence: CDR1 SGHTA, CDR2 FQGNSA. The CDR3 totals 16 residues. The data were produced by immunoSEQ multiplex PCR, yet TCRdb's version contains in-frame clones alone and is incomplete. Among more than 150,000 clones listed, roughly 84% were seen once. The sample is drawn from a study of blood T cell repertoires in COVID-19. On the study more broadly: T cells, B-cell-depleted T cells, or PBMCs supplied cDNA or gDNA.

The V and J genes are TRBV7-2 and TRBJ2-1; D might be TRBD2 (5 bases). Sample: peripheral blood. This receptor was identified in a man aged 18 to 29 with active or convalescent COVID-19. CDR3 DNA sequence: TGTGCCAGCAGCTTAGCCGTTGATATGGGGAGCAATGAGCAGTTCTTC. The encoded protein is CASSLAVDMGSNEQFF.